The rows below give T cell receptor beta chains drawn from one sample of a study of blood T cells in healthy people across ages. TCRdb reanalysed the 5' RACE reads using MiXCR and keeps one entry per CDR3 protein. The data show over 700,000 distinct CDR3 sequences, about 53% seen once. Sequenced sample: blood. Receptor source: an elderly man in good health. CDR3s include the opening cysteine and the closing phenylalanine or tryptophan. A D gene is named only where the DNA matches it firmly. Size is stated for part of the rows, as once, few or many counts, or as a class when the clone is expanded.

abundance	v_gene	j_gene	d_gene	CDR3aa	CDR3nt
few	TRBV5-1	TRBJ2-7	TRBD1	CASSLEGTGKYEQYF	TGCGCCAGCAGCTTGGAAGGGACAGGGAAATACGAGCAGTACTTC
few	TRBV29-1	TRBJ2-1	TRBD2	CSVSRLAGDNEQFF	TGCAGCGTGTCCCGACTAGCGGGAGACAATGAGCAGTTCTTC
.	TRBV6-1	TRBJ2-7	.	CASSGKREDYEQYF	TGTGCCAGCAGTGGAAAGAGGGAAGACTACGAGCAGTACTTC
once	TRBV6-5	TRBJ2-4	TRBD1	CASSYRGQGAGEQYF	TGTGCCAGCAGTTACCGGGGACAGGGGGCTGGAGAGCAGTACTTC
.	TRBV15	TRBJ1-6	TRBD1	CATSFDGTVVPLHF	TGTGCCACCAGCTTCGACGGGACAGTAGTACCCCTCCACTTT
.	TRBV9	TRBJ1-1	TRBD1	CASSVAGGQLNTEAFF	TGTGCCAGCAGCGTAGCAGGGGGACAGCTGAACACTGAAGCTTTCTTT
few	TRBV5-1	TRBJ2-7	TRBD1	CASSPGTGRHYEQYF	TGCGCCAGCAGCCCTGGGACAGGAAGACACTACGAGCAGTACTTC
.	TRBV11-2	TRBJ2-6	.	CASSSGSTSGANVLTF	TGTGCCAGCAGCTCCGGGTCAACCTCTGGGGCCAACGTCCTGACTTTC
.	TRBV10-2	TRBJ1-1	TRBD1	CASSLQGTVTEAFF	TGCGCCAGCAGTTTACAGGGGACGGTCACTGAAGCTTTCTTT
.	TRBV25-1	TRBJ2-1	.	CASSLGQGYSEQFF	TGTGCCAGCAGTTTAGGGCAGGGCTACAGTGAGCAGTTCTTC
.	TRBV29-1	TRBJ2-5	.	CSVVSSQTQYF	TGCAGCGTTGTTAGCAGTCAGACCCAGTACTTC
.	TRBV20-1	TRBJ2-7	TRBD2	CSVSGRIMYNEQYF	TGCAGTGTTAGCGGGAGGATAATGTACAATGAGCAGTACTTC
.	TRBV6-5	TRBJ1-2	.	CASSDGATNYGYTF	TGTGCCAGCAGTGACGGAGCTACTAACTATGGCTACACCTTC
.	TRBV5-1	TRBJ1-1	TRBD1	CASSNSGTGGPKAFF	TGCGCCAGCAGCAATTCCGGGACAGGGGGTCCGAAGGCTTTCTTT